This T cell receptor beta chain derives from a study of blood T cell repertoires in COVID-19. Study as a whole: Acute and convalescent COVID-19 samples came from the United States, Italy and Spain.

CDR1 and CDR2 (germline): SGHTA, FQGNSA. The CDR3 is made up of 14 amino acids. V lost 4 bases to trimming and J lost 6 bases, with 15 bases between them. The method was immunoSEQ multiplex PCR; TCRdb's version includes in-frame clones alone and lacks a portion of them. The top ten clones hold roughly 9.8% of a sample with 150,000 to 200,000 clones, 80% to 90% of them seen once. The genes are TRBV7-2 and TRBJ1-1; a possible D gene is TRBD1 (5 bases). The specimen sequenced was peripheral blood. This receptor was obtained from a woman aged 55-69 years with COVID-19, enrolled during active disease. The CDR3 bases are TGTGCCAGCAGCTCGCCGTTCAGGGTGGCTGAAGCTTTCTTT. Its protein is CASSSPFRVAEAFF.